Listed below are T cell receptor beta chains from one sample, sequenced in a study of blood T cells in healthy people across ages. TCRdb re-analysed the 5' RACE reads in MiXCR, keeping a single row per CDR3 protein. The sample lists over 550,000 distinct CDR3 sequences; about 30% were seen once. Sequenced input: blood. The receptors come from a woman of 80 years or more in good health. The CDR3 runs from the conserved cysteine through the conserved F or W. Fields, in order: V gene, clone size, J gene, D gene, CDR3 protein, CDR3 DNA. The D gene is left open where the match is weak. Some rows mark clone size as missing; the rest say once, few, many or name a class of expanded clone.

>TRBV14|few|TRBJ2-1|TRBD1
CASSPTNDRGNEQFF
TGTGCCAGCAGCCCCACCAACGACAGGGGGAATGAGCAGTTCTTC
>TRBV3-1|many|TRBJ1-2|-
CASSAGPTNYGYTF
TGTGCCAGCTCCGCGGGGCCCACTAACTATGGCTACACCTTC
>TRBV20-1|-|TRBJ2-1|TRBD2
CSARTSGRAQFF
TGCAGTGCTCGAACTAGCGGGAGGGCGCAGTTCTTC
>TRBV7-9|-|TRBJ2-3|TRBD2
CASSPKAGGTHTQYF
TGTGCCAGCAGCCCTAAAGCGGGAGGGACACATACGCAGTATTTT
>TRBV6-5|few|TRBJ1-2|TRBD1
CATRQGDLSYTF
TGTGCCACCCGACAGGGGGATCTTAGCTACACCTTC
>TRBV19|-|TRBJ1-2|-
CASSIDSGEANYGYTF
TGTGCCAGTAGTATCGATTCCGGGGAGGCTAACTATGGCTACACCTTC
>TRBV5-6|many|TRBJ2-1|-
CASSLVQNMAGIAHEQFF
TGTGCCAGCAGCTTGGTTCAGAATATGGCGGGGATCGCCCATGAGCAGTTCTTC
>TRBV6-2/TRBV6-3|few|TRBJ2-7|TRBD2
CASSPGGSGRKSYEQYF
TGTGCCAGCAGTCCGGGGGGGAGCGGCAGAAAATCCTACGAGCAGTACTTC
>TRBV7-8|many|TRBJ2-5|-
CASSLGDWGETQYF
TGTGCCAGCAGCTTAGGGGACTGGGGGGAGACCCAGTACTTC
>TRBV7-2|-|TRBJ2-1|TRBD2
CASSFRAIAGPYNEQFF
TGTGCCAGCAGCTTTAGGGCTATAGCGGGGCCCTACAATGAGCAGTTCTTC
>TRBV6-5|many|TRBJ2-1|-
CASSYRGANEQFF
TGTGCCAGCAGTTACCGGGGGGCCAATGAGCAGTTCTTC
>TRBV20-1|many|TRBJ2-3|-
CSSSGSRTDTQYF
TGCAGTTCAAGCGGGTCTCGCACAGATACGCAGTATTTT
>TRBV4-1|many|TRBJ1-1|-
CASSQDITGNTEAFF
TGCGCCAGCAGCCAAGATATCACAGGGAACACTGAAGCTTTCTTT
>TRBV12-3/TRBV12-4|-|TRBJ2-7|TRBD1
CASRARGGTNYGQYF
TGTGCCAGCAGAGCCCGAGGGGGCACTAACTACGGGCAGTACTTC
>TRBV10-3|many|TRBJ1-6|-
CAISGDPGMRNSPLHF
TGTGCCATCAGTGGGGACCCTGGCATGCGTAATTCACCCCTCCACTTT
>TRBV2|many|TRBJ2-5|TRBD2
CASSELAGGQETQYF
TGTGCCAGCAGTGAATTAGCGGGGGGGCAAGAGACCCAGTACTTC
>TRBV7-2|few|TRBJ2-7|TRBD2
CASSLDRGGYNEQYF
TGTGCCAGCAGCTTAGACCGGGGGGGATACAATGAGCAGTACTTC
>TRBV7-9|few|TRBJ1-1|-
CASSFQGPRGSEAFF
TGTGCCAGCAGCTTCCAAGGCCCAAGGGGCAGTGAAGCTTTCTTT
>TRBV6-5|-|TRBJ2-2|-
CASSYSMLLNTGELFF
TGTGCCAGCAGTTACTCGATGCTCCTAAACACCGGGGAGCTGTTTTTT
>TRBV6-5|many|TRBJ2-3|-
CASRGPGNTQYF
TGTGCCAGCAGGGGACCAGGGAATACGCAGTATTTT
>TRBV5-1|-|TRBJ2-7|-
CASSLGGPNYEQYF
TGCGCCAGCAGCTTGGGGGGGCCCAACTACGAGCAGTACTTC
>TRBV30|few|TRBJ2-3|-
CAWTPGTDTQYF
TGTGCCTGGACCCCGGGGACAGATACGCAGTATTTT
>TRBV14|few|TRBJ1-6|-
CASSHLGGNNSPLHF
TGTGCCAGCAGCCATTTGGGGGGAAATAATTCACCCCTCCACTTT
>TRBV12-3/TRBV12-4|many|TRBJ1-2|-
CASSYRSGQGTGYTF
TGTGCCAGCAGTTATCGATCTGGGCAGGGGACTGGCTACACCTTC
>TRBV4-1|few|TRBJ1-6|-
CASSPWGWGEGNSPLHF
TGCGCCAGCAGCCCCTGGGGATGGGGAGAGGGTAATTCACCCCTCCACTTT
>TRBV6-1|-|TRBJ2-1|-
CASSTGLSYELFF
TGTGCCAGCAGCACAGGACTCTCCTACGAGCTGTTCTTC
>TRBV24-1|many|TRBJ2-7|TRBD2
CATSDFTSGGNEQYF
TGTGCCACCAGTGATTTTACTAGCGGGGGAAATGAGCAGTACTTC
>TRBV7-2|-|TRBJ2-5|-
CASSAKGVKETQYF
TGTGCCAGCAGCGCAAAGGGGGTGAAAGAGACCCAGTACTTC
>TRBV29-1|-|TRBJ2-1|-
CSVHPMGYEQFF
TGCAGCGTTCATCCTATGGGGTATGAGCAGTTCTTC
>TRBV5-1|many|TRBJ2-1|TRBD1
CASSTTGGAYNEQFF
TGCGCCAGCAGCACTACAGGGGGCGCGTACAATGAGCAGTTCTTC
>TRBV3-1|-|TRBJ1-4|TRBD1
CASRATGTANEKLFF
TGTGCCAGCAGGGCGACCGGGACAGCAAATGAAAAACTGTTTTTT
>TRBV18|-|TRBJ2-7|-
CASSPPSSLREQYF
TGTGCCAGCTCACCACCGAGTAGCCTTCGGGAGCAGTACTTC
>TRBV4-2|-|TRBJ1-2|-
CASSQVRTLRGGYTF
TGTGCCAGCAGCCAAGTAAGGACGCTTCGGGGCGGCTACACCTTC
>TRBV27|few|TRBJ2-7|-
CASRWRAVGEQYF
TGTGCCAGCAGGTGGCGGGCTGTGGGGGAGCAGTACTTC
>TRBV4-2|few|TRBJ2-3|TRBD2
CASSQGASGGRPDTQYF
TGTGCCAGCAGCCAAGGGGCTAGCGGGGGTAGGCCAGATACGCAGTATTTT
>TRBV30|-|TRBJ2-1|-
CAWNPLAKNNEQFF
TGTGCCTGGAACCCCTTGGCCAAGAACAATGAGCAGTTCTTC
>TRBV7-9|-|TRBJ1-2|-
CASGGDSNYGYTF
TGTGCCAGTGGGGGAGATTCTAACTATGGCTACACCTTC
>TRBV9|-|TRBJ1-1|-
CASSVVADMNTEAFF
TGTGCCAGCAGCGTAGTAGCAGACATGAACACTGAAGCTTTCTTT
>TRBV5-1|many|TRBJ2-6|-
CASSLITGSGANVLTF
TGCGCCAGCAGCTTGATAACGGGCTCTGGGGCCAACGTCCTGACTTTC
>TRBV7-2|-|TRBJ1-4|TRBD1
CASSPAGGEEKLFF
TGTGCCAGCAGCCCAGCAGGGGGAGAGGAAAAACTGTTTTTT
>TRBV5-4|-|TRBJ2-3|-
CASSSEGSRTDTQYF
TGTGCCAGCAGCTCGGAGGGTTCCCGCACAGATACGCAGTATTTT
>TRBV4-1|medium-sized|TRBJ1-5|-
CASSQRYENSNQPQHF
TGCGCCAGCAGCCAAAGGTATGAAAATAGCAATCAGCCCCAGCATTTT
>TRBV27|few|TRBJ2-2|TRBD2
CASSLDRGGNTGELFF
TGTGCCAGCAGTCTCGACCGGGGGGGCAACACCGGGGAGCTGTTTTTT
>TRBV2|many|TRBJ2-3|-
CASSDQGTDTQYF
TGTGCCAGCAGTGACCAGGGGACAGATACGCAGTATTTT
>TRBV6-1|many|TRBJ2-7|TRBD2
CASSSGGAGYEQYF
TGTGCCAGCAGTTCCGGGGGGGCTGGGTACGAGCAGTACTTC
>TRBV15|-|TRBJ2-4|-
CATSRDFGCKQYF
TGTGCCACCAGCAGAGATTTCGGCTGCAAGCAGTACTTC
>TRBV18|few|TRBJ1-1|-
CASSPGGGREAFF
TGTGCCAGCTCCCCCGGGGGCGGGCGGGAAGCTTTCTTT
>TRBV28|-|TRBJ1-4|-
CASNTGLKEEKLFF
TGTGCCAGCAATACAGGGCTGAAAGAGGAAAAACTGTTTTTT